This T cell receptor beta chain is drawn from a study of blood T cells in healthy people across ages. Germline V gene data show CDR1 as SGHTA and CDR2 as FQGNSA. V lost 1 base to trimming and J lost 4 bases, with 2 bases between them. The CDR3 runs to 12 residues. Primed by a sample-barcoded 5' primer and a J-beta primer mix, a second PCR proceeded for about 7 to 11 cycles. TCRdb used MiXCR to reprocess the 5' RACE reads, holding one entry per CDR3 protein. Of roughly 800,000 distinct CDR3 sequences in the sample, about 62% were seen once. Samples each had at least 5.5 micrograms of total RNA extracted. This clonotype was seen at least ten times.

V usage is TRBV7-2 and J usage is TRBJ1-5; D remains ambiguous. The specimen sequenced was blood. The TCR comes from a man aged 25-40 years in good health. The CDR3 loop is CASSLDNQPQHF. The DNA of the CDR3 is TGTGCCAGCAGCTTAGATAATCAGCCCCAGCATTTT.